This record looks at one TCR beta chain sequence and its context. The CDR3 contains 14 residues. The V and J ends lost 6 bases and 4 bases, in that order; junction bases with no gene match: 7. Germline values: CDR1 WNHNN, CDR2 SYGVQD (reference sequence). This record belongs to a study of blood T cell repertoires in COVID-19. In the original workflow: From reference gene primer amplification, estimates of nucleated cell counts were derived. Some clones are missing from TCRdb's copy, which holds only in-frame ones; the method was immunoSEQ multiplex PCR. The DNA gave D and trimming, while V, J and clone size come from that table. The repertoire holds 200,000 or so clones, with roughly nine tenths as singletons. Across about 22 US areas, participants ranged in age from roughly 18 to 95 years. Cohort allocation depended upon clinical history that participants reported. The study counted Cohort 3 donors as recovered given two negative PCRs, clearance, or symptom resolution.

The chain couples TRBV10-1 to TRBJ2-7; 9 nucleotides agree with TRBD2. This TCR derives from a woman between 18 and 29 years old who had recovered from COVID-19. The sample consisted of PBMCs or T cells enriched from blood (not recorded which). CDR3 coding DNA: TGCGCCAGCAGCCCCAGCGGGGGGCTTTACGAGCAGTACTTC. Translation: CASSPSGGLYEQYF.